The 2 T cell receptor beta chains in this list originate from one sample, sequenced in a study of T cells in Graves' hyperthyroidism and ophthalmopathy (dated by TCRdb to 2018 to 2020). Library generation was performed with multiplex PCR. The instrument given in TCRdb is Illumina HiSeq 2000. TCR beta CDR3 regions were amplified from RNA transcripts. The TCR CDR3 was subjected to a first round of RT-PCR using the HTBI primer set and the Qiagen OneStep RT-PCR kit. TCRdb reanalyzed the raw reads on its own, using fastp at Q25 for trimming and MiXCR for clone calling, and kept in-frame beta chains. Merged by CDR3 protein, the rows form single entries marked with the most common genes and DNA. Present in this sample are over 700,000 distinct CDR3 sequences, roughly 40% of which were seen just once. About 8.9% of the sample is in the top ten clones. The sequenced sample consisted of blood. These receptors all stem from a man younger than 30 with Graves' hyperthyroidism.

The V call is TRBV20-1, the J call TRBJ1-1; D possibly corresponds to TRBD1 (5 bases). V gave up 5 bases and J gave up 3 bases, with 10 bases separating them. The germline V gene has CDR1 DFQATT and CDR2 SNEGSKA (reference sequence). CDR3 length: 12 amino acids. The CDR3 DNA sequence: TGCAGTGCTTGGGACGTACACACTGAAGCTTTCTTT. It codes for CSAWDVHTEAFF.

This clonotype was counted a few times. The chain joins TRBV20-1 to TRBJ1-2; D gene uncertain. There are 13 residues in the CDR3. Germline CDR1 and CDR2: DFQATT and SNEGSKA (reference sequence). V lost 1 base to trimming and J lost 0 bases, with 6 bases between them. CDR3: CSARGGANYGYTF. CDR3 DNA: TGCAGTGCTAGAGGCGGCGCTAACTATGGCTACACCTTC.